The T cell receptor (beta chain) under discussion was sequenced for a study of T-cell memory formation after mild COVID-19. Study summary: Among the donors, TCR clusters were largely specific to each donor.

Germline values: CDR1 MGHRA, CDR2 YSYEKL. The CDR3 consists of 16 residues. Trimming took off 0 bases at V and 1 base at J, with 12 bases between the two ends. This clonotype was counted only a few times. What it recognizes is unknown. Barcoded TCR alpha and TCR beta cDNA libraries with UMIs came from 5'RACE using constant-segment primers. TCRdb independently ran MiXCR on the 5' RACE reads; one entry per CDR3 protein. This table has a few hundred thousand distinct CDR3 sequences, roughly 17% appearing once. The study's findings and limits: Some clones that responded turned up in pre-infection memory, which suggests that cross-reactive memory joined in. Balance between CD4 and CD8 was seen in clones contracting day 15 to 85, and a CD4+ lean was seen in later expanders.

Material for sequencing was PBMCs or a T cell subset sorted from them (not recorded which). This chain links TRBV4-1 with TRBJ2-5; the D gene is possibly TRBD1 (5 bases). This TCR derives from a young man who had mild COVID-19 (a few samples of this study predate the infection). Cell type and time point are not known. The CDR3 sequence: CASSQDPRRGQETQYF. CDR3 coding DNA: TGCGCCAGCAGCCAAGACCCCCGTAGGGGCCAAGAGACCCAGTACTTC.